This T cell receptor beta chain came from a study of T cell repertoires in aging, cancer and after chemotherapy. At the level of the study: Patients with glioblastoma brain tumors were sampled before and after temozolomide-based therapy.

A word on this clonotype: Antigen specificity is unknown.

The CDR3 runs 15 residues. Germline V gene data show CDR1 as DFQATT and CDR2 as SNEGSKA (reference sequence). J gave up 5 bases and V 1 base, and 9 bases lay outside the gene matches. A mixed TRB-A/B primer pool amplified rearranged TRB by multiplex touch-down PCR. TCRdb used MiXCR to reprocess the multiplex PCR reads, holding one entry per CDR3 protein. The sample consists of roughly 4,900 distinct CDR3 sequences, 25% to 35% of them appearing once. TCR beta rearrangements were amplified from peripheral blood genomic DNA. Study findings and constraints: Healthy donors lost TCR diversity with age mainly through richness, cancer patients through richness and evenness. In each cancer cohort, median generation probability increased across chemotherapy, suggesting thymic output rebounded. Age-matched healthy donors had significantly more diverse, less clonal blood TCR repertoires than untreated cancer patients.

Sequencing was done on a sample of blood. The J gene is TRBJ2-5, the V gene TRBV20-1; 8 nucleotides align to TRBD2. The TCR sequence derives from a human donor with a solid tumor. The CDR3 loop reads CSARVPSGSGETQYF. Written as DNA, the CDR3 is TGCAGTGCTAGAGTTCCCAGCGGGAGTGGGGAGACCCAGTACTTC.